This record covers a single TCR beta chain. Its target is not known. The sample originates from a study of post-analysis software for immune sequencing data. CDR1 SGDLS and CDR2 YYNGEE come from the germline V gene. There are 15 residues in the CDR3. V gave up 6 bases and J gave up 6 bases, with 16 bases separating them. Unique-molecular-identifier-tagged TCR beta cDNA libraries were used. One entry per CDR3 protein, called by TCRdb with MiXCR from the PCR reads. The table shows roughly 870,000 distinct CDR3 sequences, with roughly 58% occurring only once. Whole-study findings and limits: Included in a set of 5 or 6 TRBV segments more frequent in patients than controls were TRBV5-6, TRBV5-1 and TRBV20-1.

The sequence was obtained from a girl aged 5 to 17 with multiple sclerosis. Input material: blood. This chain joins TRBV9 and TRBJ1-6; D is uncertain. CDR3 amino acids: CASTPLPSGNSPLHF. The CDR3 nucleotides are TGTGCCAGCACACCTCTCCCAAGCGGTAATTCACCCCTCCACTTT.